This entry concerns a single T cell receptor beta chain. The sample comes from a study of cytomegalovirus exposure and HLA in healthy donors. Researchers ran the PCR with 60 Vbeta and 13 Jbeta primers. The protocol was immunoSEQ multiplex PCR, while the TCRdb copy is restricted to in-frame clones and leaves out a portion. The data hold 150,000 to 200,000 clones, with approximately 80% observed a single time. The CDR3 runs 13 residues. The V end lost 3 bases, the J end lost 4 bases, and 7 bases lay between the germline ends. CDR1 MGHRA and CDR2 YSYEKL come from the germline V gene. The sequenced sample was PBMCs. The clonotype comes from a man in his late teens or twenties in good health and CMV-seronegative. This chain connects TRBV4-1 to TRBJ1-5; D possibly corresponds to TRBD1 (5 bases). The CDR3 here is CASSQAGNQPQHF. The CDR3 bases are TGCGCCAGCAGCCAGGCAGGGAATCAGCCCCAGCATTTT.